This is a list of T cell receptor beta chains from one sample in a study of beta chain features in type 1 diabetes. TCRdb's table, derived via immunoSEQ multiplex PCR, lists solely in-frame clones and lacks some. The data contain about 340,000 clones, roughly 8% of them singletons. Sequencing used central memory CD4+ T cells from blood. These receptors all come from a young woman in good health. The CDR3 runs from the conserved cysteine through the conserved F or W. D genes are given only for firm matches. Clone sizes are given selectively: once, few, many, or a class where the clone is expanded.

TRBJ2-5,few,.,TRBV9,CASSVGPAGETQYF,TGTGCCAGCAGCGTAGGACCCGCTGGGGAGACCCAGTACTTC
TRBJ1-3,many,TRBD1,TRBV10-3,CAGQGQDRRNTIYF,TGTGCCGGCCAGGGACAGGACAGGAGAAACACCATATATTTT
TRBJ2-3,.,.,TRBV25-1,CASSEFGAGLRADTQYF,TGTGCCAGCAGTGAATTCGGGGCAGGGTTGAGGGCAGATACGCAGTATTTT
TRBJ2-5,once,.,TRBV4-2,CASSQAQGETQYF,TGTGCCAGCAGCCAGGCCCAGGGTGAGACCCAGTACTTC
TRBJ2-1,few,TRBD2,TRBV7-2,CASSPTGTRGNEQFF,TGTGCCAGCAGCCCCACCGGGACTAGGGGCAATGAGCAGTTCTTC
TRBJ2-1,many,.,TRBV19,CASGGFNEQFF,TGTGCCAGTGGTGGCTTCAATGAGCAGTTCTTC
TRBJ2-5,.,.,TRBV2,CASQNSGVYQETQYF,TGTGCCAGCCAGAACAGCGGAGTATACCAAGAGACCCAGTACTTC
TRBJ2-3,.,.,TRBV19,CASSPDGIRTDTQYF,TGTGCCAGTAGTCCGGACGGGATAAGAACAGATACGCAGTATTTT
TRBJ2-1,few,.,TRBV6-6,CASSPGAGLYYNEQFF,TGTGCCAGCAGTCCGGGGGCAGGTCTGTACTACAATGAGCAGTTCTTC
TRBJ2-7,few,TRBD2,TRBV4-2,CASSQSTGLAGAYERYF,TGTGCCAGCAGCCAATCCACCGGACTAGCGGGGGCCTACGAGCGGTACTTC
TRBJ2-1,few,.,TRBV5-6,CASSSQHADREQFF,TGTGCCAGCAGCTCACAACACGCGGACCGCGAGCAGTTCTTC
TRBJ1-2,few,.,TRBV5-4,CASSLFTGEYGYTF,TGTGCCAGCAGCTTGTTCACAGGCGAGTACGGCTACACCTTC
TRBJ2-1,.,TRBD2,TRBV6-5,CASSPIAGGPQFF,TGTGCCAGCAGTCCGATAGCGGGAGGGCCGCAGTTCTTC
TRBJ2-1,.,.,TRBV18,CASSPLGVYNEQFF,TGTGCCAGCTCCCCGTTAGGGGTCTACAATGAGCAGTTCTTC
TRBJ2-2,few,.,TRBV7-8,CASRSTGYGGELFF,TGTGCCAGCAGGTCAACAGGGTACGGCGGGGAGCTGTTTTTT
TRBJ2-6,.,.,TRBV29-1,CSVTSAGANVLTF,TGCAGCGTCACTAGTGCTGGGGCCAACGTCCTGACTTTC
TRBJ2-1,many,.,TRBV28,CASSLPGLEPPNNNEQFF,TGTGCCAGCAGTTTACCGGGACTGGAGCCTCCTAACAACAATGAGCAGTTCTTC
TRBJ2-3,.,.,TRBV19,CASKTRHTDTQYF,TGTGCCAGTAAAACTCGTCACACAGATACGCAGTATTTT
TRBJ1-4,.,.,TRBV7-9,CASSLARAREKLFF,TGTGCCAGCAGCTTAGCGAGGGCGAGGGAAAAACTGTTTTTT
TRBJ1-1,many,.,TRBV7-8,CASSSWVGGAGTEAFF,TGTGCCAGCAGCTCCTGGGTAGGCGGCGCAGGAACTGAAGCTTTCTTT
TRBJ1-3,.,.,TRBV9,CASSVDPGPRNTIYF,TGTGCCAGCAGCGTAGATCCAGGCCCAAGAAACACCATATATTTT
TRBJ1-2,few,.,TRBV28,CASFIKGRGYTF,TGTGCCAGCTTCATAAAGGGGCGCGGCTACACCTTC
TRBJ2-5,once,.,TRBV19,CASSIGPAFGETQYF,TGTGCCAGTAGTATCGGGCCCGCTTTCGGAGAGACCCAGTACTTC
TRBJ2-2,few,TRBD2,TRBV6-5,CASKGGGGGGRELFF,TGTGCCAGTAAGGGAGGCGGGGGAGGAGGCAGGGAGCTGTTTTTT
TRBJ2-2,few,.,TRBV14,CASSAQVVNTGELFF,TGTGCCAGCAGCGCACAGGTTGTAAACACCGGGGAGCTGTTTTTT
TRBJ2-2,few,.,TRBV7-3,CASSIGRTGELFF,TGTGCCAGCAGCATTGGACGGACCGGGGAGCTGTTTTTT
TRBJ2-5,.,.,TRBV7-2,CASSPGRGETQYF,TGTGCCAGCAGCCCCGGACGGGGAGAGACCCAGTACTTC
TRBJ2-7,few,TRBD1,TRBV2,CASGRQGVSYEQYF,TGTGCCAGCGGGAGACAGGGTGTTTCCTACGAGCAGTACTTC
TRBJ2-4,few,.,TRBV19,CASRDPGGKNIQYF,TGTGCCAGTAGAGATCCCGGTGGCAAAAACATTCAGTACTTC
TRBJ2-3,few,.,TRBV7-2,CASSLAYTGRRDTQYF,TGTGCCAGCAGCTTAGCGTACACGGGGCGGCGGGATACGCAGTATTTT
TRBJ2-1,.,.,TRBV7-2,CASSLEGGSSWNEQFF,TGTGCCAGCAGCTTAGAGGGCGGAAGCTCATGGAATGAGCAGTTCTTC
TRBJ2-7,few,.,TRBV13,CASSLTQKNEQYF,TGTGCCAGCAGCCTCACACAGAAAAACGAGCAGTACTTC
TRBJ2-2,few,.,TRBV7-8,CASRKDSNTGELFF,TGTGCCAGCAGGAAGGACAGCAACACCGGGGAGCTGTTTTTT
TRBJ1-1,.,.,TRBV19,CASSIWGLGEAFF,TGTGCCAGTAGTATCTGGGGGCTGGGTGAAGCTTTCTTT
TRBJ1-5,few,.,TRBV7-9,CASSIDSGNQPQHF,TGTGCCAGCAGCATAGACAGTGGCAATCAGCCCCAGCATTTT
TRBJ2-2,.,TRBD1,TRBV7-2,CASSLALGQGGTGELFF,TGTGCCAGCAGCCTAGCCCTGGGACAGGGAGGGACCGGGGAGCTGTTTTTT
TRBJ2-7,.,.,TRBV18,CASSPPLGVEQYF,TGTGCCAGCTCACCACCTTTAGGGGTCGAGCAGTACTTC
TRBJ2-7,few,TRBD2,TRBV11-2,CASSYRSRREGPYEQYF,TGTGCCAGCAGCTACCGGAGTAGGCGGGAGGGCCCCTACGAGCAGTACTTC
TRBJ2-1,many,TRBD2,TRBV28,CASSSPAGGPHEQFF,TGTGCCAGCAGTTCCCCAGCGGGAGGGCCTCATGAGCAGTTCTTC
TRBJ1-2,few,TRBD1,TRBV15,CATSRDNRGAGYTF,TGTGCCACCAGCAGAGATAACAGGGGCGCGGGCTACACCTTC
TRBJ2-3,few,TRBD2,TRBV4-3,CASSHSGRIDTQYF,TGCGCCAGCAGCCATAGCGGGAGGATAGATACGCAGTATTTT
TRBJ2-7,few,TRBD1,TRBV4-1,CASSQLTGGAVEQYF,TGCGCCAGCAGCCAACTAACAGGGGGCGCGGTCGAGCAGTACTTC
TRBJ2-5,.,.,TRBV4-2,CASSQDSSSQETQYF,TGTGCCAGCAGCCAAGATTCCAGCAGCCAAGAGACCCAGTACTTC
TRBJ2-7,.,.,TRBV7-3,CASSISSGGASYEQYF,TGTGCCAGCAGCATTAGTAGCGGTGGGGCCTCCTACGAGCAGTACTTC
TRBJ2-5,.,.,TRBV15,CATSRDQGRETQYF,TGTGCCACCAGCAGAGATCAGGGCCGAGAGACCCAGTACTTC
TRBJ2-3,.,.,TRBV7-3,CASSSTVGTDTQYF,TGTGCCAGCAGCTCGACCGTTGGCACAGATACGCAGTATTTT
TRBJ2-5,.,.,TRBV7-2,CASSTSWGETQYF,TGTGCCAGCAGCACGTCGTGGGGAGAGACCCAGTACTTC
TRBJ2-2,.,TRBD1,TRBV7-3,CASSSTPDRANTGELFF,TGTGCCAGCAGCTCTACTCCGGACAGGGCGAACACCGGGGAGCTGTTTTTT
TRBJ2-1,.,.,TRBV28,CASSPFFGAGSGEQFF,.
TRBJ2-1,few,.,TRBV7-3,CASSLQGPPYNEQFF,TGTGCCAGCAGCTTACAAGGACCGCCCTACAATGAGCAGTTCTTC
TRBJ1-1,.,TRBD1,TRBV28,CASSTTGGGTEAFF,TGTGCCAGCAGCACAACAGGGGGAGGCACTGAAGCTTTCTTT
TRBJ2-3,few,.,TRBV7-8,CASSPGGWADTQYF,TGTGCCAGCAGCCCGGGGGGCTGGGCAGATACGCAGTATTTT
TRBJ2-7,few,.,TRBV7-4,CASSLSGASISSYEQYF,TGTGCCAGCAGCTTATCTGGCGCGAGTATCAGCTCCTACGAGCAGTACTTC
TRBJ2-2,many,TRBD2,TRBV13,CASSLESGRDTGELFF,TGTGCCAGCAGCTTAGAAAGCGGGAGAGACACCGGGGAGCTGTTTTTT
TRBJ2-1,.,TRBD2,TRBV19,CASSQVGGFNNEQFF,TGTGCAAGTAGTCAAGTGGGGGGGTTTAACAATGAGCAGTTCTTC
TRBJ1-4,few,.,TRBV6-6,CASSDGNEKLFF,TGTGCCAGCTCGGACGGAAATGAAAAACTGTTTTTT
TRBJ1-2,.,TRBD1,TRBV2,CASGSRTGGGYTF,TGTGCCAGCGGGAGCAGGACAGGGGGCGGCTACACCTTC